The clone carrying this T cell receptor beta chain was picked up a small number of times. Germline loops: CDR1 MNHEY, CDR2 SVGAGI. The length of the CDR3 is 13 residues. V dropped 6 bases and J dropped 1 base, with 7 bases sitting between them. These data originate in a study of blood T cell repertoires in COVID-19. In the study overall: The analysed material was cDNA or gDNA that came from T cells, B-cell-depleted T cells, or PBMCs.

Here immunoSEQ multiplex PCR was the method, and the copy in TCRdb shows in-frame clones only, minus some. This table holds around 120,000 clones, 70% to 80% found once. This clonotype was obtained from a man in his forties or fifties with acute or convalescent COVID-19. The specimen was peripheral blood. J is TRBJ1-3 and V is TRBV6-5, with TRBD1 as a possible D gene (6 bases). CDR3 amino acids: CASRQGSGNTIYF. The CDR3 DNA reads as TGTGCCAGCAGGCAGGGGTCTGGAAACACCATATATTTT.